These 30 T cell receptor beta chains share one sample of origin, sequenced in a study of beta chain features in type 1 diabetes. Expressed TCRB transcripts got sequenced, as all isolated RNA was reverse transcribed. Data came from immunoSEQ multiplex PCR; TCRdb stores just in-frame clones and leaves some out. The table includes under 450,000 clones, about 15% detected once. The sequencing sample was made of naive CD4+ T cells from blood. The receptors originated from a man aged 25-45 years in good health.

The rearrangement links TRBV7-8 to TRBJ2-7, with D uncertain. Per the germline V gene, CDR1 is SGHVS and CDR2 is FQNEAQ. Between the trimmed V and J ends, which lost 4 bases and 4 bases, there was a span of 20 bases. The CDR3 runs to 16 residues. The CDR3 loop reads CASSSKRSNPEYEQYV. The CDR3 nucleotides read TGTGCCAGCAGCTCCAAGCGTTCCAATCCTGAATACGAGCAGTACGTC.

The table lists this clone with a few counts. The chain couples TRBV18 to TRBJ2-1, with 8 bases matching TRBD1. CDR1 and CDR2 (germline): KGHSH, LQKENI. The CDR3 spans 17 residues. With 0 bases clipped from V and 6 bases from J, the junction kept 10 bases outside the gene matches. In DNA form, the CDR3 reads TGTGCCAGCTCACCACCGGTCGGCCAGGGGGCTTTCAATGAGCAGTTCTTC. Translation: CASSPPVGQGAFNEQFF.

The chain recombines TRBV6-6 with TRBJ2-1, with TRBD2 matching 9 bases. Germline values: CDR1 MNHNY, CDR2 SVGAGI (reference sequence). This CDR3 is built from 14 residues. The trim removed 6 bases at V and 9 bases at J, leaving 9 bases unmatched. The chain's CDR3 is CASRIVAGVSEQFF. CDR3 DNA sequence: TGTGCCAGCAGAATAGTAGCGGGAGTCAGTGAGCAGTTCTTC.

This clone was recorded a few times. The CDR3 DNA is TGTGCCAGCAGCGTAGTAAGCAACTATGGCTACACCTTC. Translated, it gives CASSVVSNYGYTF. The chain joins TRBV9 to TRBJ1-2; D uncertain. V gave up 0 bases and J gave up 2 bases, with 5 bases separating them. CDR3 length: 13 amino acids. The germline V gene has CDR1 SGDLS and CDR2 YYNGEE.

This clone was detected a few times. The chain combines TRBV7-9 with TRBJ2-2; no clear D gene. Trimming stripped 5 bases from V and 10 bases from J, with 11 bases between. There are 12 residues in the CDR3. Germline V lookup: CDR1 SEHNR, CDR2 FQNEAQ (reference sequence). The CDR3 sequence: CASSRSQQELFF. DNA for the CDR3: TGTGCCAGCAGCAGATCCCAGCAGGAGCTGTTTTTT. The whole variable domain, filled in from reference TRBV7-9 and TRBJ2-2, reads DTGVSQNPRHKITKRGQNVTFRCDPISEHNRLYWYRQTLGQGPEFLTYFQNEAQLEKSRLLSDRFSAERPKGSFSTLEIQRTEQGDSAMYLCASSRSQQELFFGEGSRLTVL.

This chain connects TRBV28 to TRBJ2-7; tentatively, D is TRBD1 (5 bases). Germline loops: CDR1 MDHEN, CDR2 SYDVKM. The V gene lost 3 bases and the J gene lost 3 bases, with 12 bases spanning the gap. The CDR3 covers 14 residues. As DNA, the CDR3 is TGTGCCAGCAGTTTGAGTCAGGGCCTCTACGAGCAGTACTTC. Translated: CASSLSQGLYEQYF.

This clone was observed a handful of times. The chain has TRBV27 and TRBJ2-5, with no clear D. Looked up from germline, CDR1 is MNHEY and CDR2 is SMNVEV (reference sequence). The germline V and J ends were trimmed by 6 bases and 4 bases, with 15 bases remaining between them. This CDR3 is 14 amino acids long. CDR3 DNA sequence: TGTGCCAGCAGCGCCTCTAGAATCTCAGAGACCCAGTACTTC. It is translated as CASSASRISETQYF.

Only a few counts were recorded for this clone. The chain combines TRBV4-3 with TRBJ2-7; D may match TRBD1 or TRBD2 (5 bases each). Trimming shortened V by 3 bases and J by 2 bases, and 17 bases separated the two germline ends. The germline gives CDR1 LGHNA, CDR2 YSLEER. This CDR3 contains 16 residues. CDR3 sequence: CASSHAGTPLPYEQYF. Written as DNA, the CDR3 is TGCGCCAGCAGCCATGCAGGGACGCCGCTTCCCTACGAGCAGTACTTC.

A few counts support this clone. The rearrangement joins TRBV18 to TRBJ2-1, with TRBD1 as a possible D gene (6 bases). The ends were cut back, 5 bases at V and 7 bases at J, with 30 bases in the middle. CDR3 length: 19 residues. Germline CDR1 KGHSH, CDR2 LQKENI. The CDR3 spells CASSSLTSQGFWGMNEQFF. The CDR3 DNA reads TGTGCCAGCTCATCCCTGACCTCACAGGGTTTTTGGGGGATGAATGAGCAGTTCTTC.

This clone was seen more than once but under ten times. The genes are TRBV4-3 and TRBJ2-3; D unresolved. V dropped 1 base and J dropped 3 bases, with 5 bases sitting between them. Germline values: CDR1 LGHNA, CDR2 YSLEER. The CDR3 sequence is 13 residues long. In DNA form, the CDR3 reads TGCGCCAGCAGCCAAGTAGAAACAGATACGCAGTATTTT. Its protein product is CASSQVETDTQYF.

The CDR3 coding sequence is TGTGCCAGCAATTCCGGGACAGGGTGGTCCTACGAGCAGTACGTC. Its protein is CASNSGTGWSYEQYV. The genes are TRBV28 and TRBJ2-7; TRBD1 agrees at 9 bases. In germline, CDR1 is MDHEN, CDR2 SYDVKM. This CDR3 contains 15 residues. Losses at the gene ends were 7 bases for V and 1 base for J; bases not matched to a gene: 8.

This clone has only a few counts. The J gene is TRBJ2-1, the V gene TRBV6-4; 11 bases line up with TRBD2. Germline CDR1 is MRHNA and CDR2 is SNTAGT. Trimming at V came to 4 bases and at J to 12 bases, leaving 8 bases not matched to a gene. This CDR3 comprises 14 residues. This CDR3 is CASSVTSGSKVQFF. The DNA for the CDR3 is TGTGCCAGCAGTGTTACTAGCGGGAGTAAGGTGCAGTTCTTC.

The CDR3 coding sequence is TGCAGCGTGATCGAAACAGGGGGCAGGGAGCAGTACGTC. This codes for CSVIETGGREQYV. The chain is built from TRBV29-1 and TRBJ2-7; TRBD1 agrees at 9 bases. Germline V gives CDR1 SQVTM, CDR2 ANQGSEA. Losses at the gene ends were 6 bases for V and 7 bases for J; bases not matched to a gene: 10. The CDR3 consists of 13 residues.

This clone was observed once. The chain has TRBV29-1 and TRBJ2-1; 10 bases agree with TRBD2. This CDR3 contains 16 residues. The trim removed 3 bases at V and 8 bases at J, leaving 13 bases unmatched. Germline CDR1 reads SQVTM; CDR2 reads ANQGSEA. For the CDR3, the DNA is TGCAGCGTTGATAAATGGTTTAGCGGGAGGAAGGATGAGCAGTTCTTC. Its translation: CSVDKWFSGRKDEQFF.

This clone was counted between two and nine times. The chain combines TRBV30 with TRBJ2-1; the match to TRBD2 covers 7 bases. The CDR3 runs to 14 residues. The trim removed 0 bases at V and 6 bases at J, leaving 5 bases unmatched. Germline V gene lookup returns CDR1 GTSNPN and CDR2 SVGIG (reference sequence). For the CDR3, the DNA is TGTGCCTGGAGTGTACGACTAGCCTTCAATGAGCAGTTCTTC. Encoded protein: CAWSVRLAFNEQFF.

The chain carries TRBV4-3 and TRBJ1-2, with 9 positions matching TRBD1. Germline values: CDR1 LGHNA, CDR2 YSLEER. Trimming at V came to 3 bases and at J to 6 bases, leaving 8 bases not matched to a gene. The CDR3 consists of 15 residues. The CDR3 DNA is TGCGCCAGCAGCCAGATCGGCCGGGACAGGGATGGCTACACCTTC. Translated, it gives CASSQIGRDRDGYTF.

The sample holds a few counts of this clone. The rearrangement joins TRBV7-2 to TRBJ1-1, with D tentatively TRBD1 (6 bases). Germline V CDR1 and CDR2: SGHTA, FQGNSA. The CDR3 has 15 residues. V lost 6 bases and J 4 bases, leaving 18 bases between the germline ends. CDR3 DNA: TGTGCCAGCAGGGAAACAGGGCAGGGCGGCACTGAAGCTTTCTTT. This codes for CASRETGQGGTEAFF.

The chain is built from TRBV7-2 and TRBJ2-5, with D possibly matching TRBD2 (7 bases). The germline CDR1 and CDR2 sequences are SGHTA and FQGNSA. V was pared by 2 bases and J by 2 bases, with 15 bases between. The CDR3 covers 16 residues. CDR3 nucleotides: TGTGCCAGCAGCTTATTCCAGCGGGGACATCAAGAGACCCAGTACTTC. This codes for CASSLFQRGHQETQYF.

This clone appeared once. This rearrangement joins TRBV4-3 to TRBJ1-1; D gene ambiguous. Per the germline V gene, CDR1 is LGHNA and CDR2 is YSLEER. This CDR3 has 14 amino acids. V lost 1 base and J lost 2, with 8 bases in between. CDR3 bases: TGCGCCAGCAGCCAAGTGGGTACCAACACTGAAGCTTTCTTT. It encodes CASSQVGTNTEAFF.

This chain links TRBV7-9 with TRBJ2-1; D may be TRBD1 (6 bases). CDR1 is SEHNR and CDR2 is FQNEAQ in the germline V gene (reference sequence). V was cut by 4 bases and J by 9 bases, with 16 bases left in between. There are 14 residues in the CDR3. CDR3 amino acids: CASSSEGQQSEQFF. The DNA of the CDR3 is TGTGCCAGCAGCTCGGAAGGACAGCAAAGTGAGCAGTTCTTC.

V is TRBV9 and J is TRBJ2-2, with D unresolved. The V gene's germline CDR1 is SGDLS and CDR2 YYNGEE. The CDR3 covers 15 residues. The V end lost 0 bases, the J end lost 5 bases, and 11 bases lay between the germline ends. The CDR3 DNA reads TGTGCCAGCAGCGTAGCGGCAGGTGGGACCGGGGAGCTGTTTTTT. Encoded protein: CASSVAAGGTGELFF.

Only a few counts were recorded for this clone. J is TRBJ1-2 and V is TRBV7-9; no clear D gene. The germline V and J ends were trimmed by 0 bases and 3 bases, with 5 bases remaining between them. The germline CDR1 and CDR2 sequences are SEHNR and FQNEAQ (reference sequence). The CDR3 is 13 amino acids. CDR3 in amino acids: CASSLADYYGYTF. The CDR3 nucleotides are TGTGCCAGCAGCTTAGCTGATTACTATGGCTACACCTTC.

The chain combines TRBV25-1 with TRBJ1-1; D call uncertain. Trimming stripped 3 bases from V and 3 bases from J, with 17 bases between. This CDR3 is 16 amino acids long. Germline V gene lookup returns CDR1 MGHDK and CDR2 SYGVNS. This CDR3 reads CASSDLRAGLYTEAFF. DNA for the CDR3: TGTGCCAGCAGTGACCTCCGGGCAGGACTTTACACTGAAGCTTTCTTT.

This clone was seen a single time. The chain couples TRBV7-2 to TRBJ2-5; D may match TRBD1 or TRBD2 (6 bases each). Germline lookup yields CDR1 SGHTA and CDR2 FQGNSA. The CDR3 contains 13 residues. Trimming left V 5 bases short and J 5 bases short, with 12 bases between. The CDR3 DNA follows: TGTGCCAGCAGCGGGGGGCTATCTGAGACCCAGTACTTC. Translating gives CASSGGLSETQYF. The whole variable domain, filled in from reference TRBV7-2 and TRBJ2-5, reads GAGVSQSPSNKVTEKGKDVELRCDPISGHTALYWYRQSLGQGLEFLIYFQGNSAPDKSGLPSDRFSAERTGGSVSTLTIQRTQQEDSAVYLCASSGGLSETQYFGPGTRLLVL.

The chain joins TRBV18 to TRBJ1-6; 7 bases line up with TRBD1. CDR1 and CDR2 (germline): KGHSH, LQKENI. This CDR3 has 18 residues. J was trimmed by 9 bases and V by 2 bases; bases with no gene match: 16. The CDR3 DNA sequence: TGTGCCAGCTCACCAGGGGCGACCAGGGGGACGTCGAGTTCACCCCTCCACTTT. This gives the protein CASSPGATRGTSSSPLHF.

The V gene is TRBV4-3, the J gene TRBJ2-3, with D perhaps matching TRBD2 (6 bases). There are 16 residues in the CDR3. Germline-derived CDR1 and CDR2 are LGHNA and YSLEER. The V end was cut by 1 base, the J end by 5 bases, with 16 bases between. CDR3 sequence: CASSQGGTQGGDTQYF. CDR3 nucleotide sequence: TGCGCCAGCAGCCAAGGGGGGACCCAGGGAGGAGATACGCAGTATTTT.

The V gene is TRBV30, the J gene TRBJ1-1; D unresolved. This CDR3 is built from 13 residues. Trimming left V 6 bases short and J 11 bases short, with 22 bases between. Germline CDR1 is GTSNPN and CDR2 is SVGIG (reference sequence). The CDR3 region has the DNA TGTGCCTGTCACACCCGATGGGCGGGTGGGGCTTTCTTT. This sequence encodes CACHTRWAGGAFF.

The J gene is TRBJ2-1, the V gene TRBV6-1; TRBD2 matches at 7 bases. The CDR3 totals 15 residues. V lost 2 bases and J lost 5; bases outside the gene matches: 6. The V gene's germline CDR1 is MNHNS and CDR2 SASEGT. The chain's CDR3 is CASSESLAINNEQFF. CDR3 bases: TGTGCCAGCAGTGAATCACTAGCGATAAACAATGAGCAGTTCTTC.

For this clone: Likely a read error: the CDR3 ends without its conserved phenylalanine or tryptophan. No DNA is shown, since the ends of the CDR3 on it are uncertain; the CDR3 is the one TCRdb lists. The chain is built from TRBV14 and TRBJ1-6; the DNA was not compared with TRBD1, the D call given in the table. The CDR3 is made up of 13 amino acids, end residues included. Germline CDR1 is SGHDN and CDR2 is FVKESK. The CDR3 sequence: CASSPGTGYPIVA.

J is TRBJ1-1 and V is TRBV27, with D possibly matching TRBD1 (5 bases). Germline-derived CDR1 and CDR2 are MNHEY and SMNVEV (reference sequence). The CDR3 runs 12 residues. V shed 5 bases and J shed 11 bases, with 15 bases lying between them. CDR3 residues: CASSIPSGLAFF. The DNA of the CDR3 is TGTGCCAGCAGTATCCCTTCAGGGTTGGCTTTCTTT.